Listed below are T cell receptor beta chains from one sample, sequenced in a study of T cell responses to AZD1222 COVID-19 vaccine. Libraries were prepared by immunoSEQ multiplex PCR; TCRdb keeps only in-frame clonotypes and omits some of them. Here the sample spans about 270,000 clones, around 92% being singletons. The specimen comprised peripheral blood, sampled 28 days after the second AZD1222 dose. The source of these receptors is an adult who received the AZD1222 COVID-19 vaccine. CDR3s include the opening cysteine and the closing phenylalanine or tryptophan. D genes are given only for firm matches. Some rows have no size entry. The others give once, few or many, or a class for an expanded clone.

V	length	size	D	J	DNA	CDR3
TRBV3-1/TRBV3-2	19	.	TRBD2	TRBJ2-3	TGTGCCAGCAGCCAAGAAGATTGGACTAGCGTTACTAGCACAGATACGCAGTATTTT	CASSQEDWTSVTSTDTQYF
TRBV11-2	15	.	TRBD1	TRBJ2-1	TGTGCCAGCAGCCCCAGCCGGGACAGGTACAATGAGCAGTTCTTC	CASSPSRDRYNEQFF
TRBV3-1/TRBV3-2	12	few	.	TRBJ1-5	TGTGCCAGCGGAGGCCGCAATCAGCCCCAGCATTTT	CASGGRNQPQHF
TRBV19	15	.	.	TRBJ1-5	TGTGCCAGTAGTATAGATCGGGCAGGAGGAGGGCCCCAGCATTTT	CASSIDRAGGGPQHF
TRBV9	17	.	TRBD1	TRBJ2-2	TGTGCCAGCAGCGTAGCTTTGGGACAGGGGAATCCCGGGGAGCTGTTTTTT	CASSVALGQGNPGELFF
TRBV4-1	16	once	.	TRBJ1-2	TGCGCCAGCAGCCAAGACCCCCCACGGTTGTGGGATGGCTACACCTTC	CASSQDPPRLWDGYTF
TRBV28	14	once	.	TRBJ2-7	TGTGCCAGCAGTTTTCTAAGGTCCCAAAACGAGCAGTACTTC	CASSFLRSQNEQYF
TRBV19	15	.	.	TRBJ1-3	TGTGCCAGTACCCCGACATGGGACTCTGGAAACACCATATATTTT	CASTPTWDSGNTIYF
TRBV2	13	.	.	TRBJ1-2	TGTGCCAGCAGTGTTGTGGTGAGCTATGGCTACACCTTC	CASSVVVSYGYTF
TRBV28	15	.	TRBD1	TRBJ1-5	TGTGCCAGCTCCGGACAGGTGGGGCGCAATCAGCCCCAGCATTTT	CASSGQVGRNQPQHF
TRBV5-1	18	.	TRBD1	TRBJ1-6	TGCGCCAGCAGGGACAGGTGGGGAGAGTGGTCCTATAATTCACCCCTCCACTTT	CASRDRWGEWSYNSPLHF
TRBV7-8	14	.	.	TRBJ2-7	TGTGCCAGCAGCTCAGGAGTGATCCTCTACGAGCAGTACTTC	CASSSGVILYEQYF
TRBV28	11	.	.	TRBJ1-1	TGTGCCAGCAGGTCGGACACTGAAGCTTTCTTT	CASRSDTEAFF
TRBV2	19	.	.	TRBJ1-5	TGTGCCAGCAGTAAACCGGGACACGGGGAGGGTTGGGGCAATCAGCCCCAGCATTTT	CASSKPGHGEGWGNQPQHF
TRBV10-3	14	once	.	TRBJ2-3	TGTGCCATAGGAAGACTAGGGGGCACAGATACGCAGTATTTT	CAIGRLGGTDTQYF
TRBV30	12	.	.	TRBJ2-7	TGTGCCTGGAGTGTCGGGGGATACGAGCAGTACTTC	CAWSVGGYEQYF
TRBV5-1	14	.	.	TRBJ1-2	TGCGCCAGCAGCACCCCGGGTGGCCCCTATGGCTACACCTTC	CASSTPGGPYGYTF
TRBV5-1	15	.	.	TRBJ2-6	TGCGCCAGCAGCTGGATGAGCTCTGGGGCCAACGTCCTGACTTTC	CASSWMSSGANVLTF
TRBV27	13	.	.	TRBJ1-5	TGTGCCAGCAGGGAGGTCGGTGGGCAGCCCCAGCATTTT	CASREVGGQPQHF
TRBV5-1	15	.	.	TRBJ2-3	TGCGCCAGCAGCTCACTCCCACCTAAAACAGATACGCAGTATTTT	CASSSLPPKTDTQYF
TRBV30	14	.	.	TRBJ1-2	TGTGCCTGGACCCCAGGGTTGGGCAACTATGGCTACACCTTC	CAWTPGLGNYGYTF
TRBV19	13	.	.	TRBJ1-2	TGTGCCAGTAGTGGGGGGGAGCTCTATGGCTACACCTTC	CASSGGELYGYTF
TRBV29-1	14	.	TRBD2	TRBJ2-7	TGCAGCGTTGGCGGACTAGCGGCGACCTACGAGCAGTACTTC	CSVGGLAATYEQYF
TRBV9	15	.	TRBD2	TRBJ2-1	TGTGCCAGCAGCCCTAATATAGCGGGGGTCAATGAGCAGTTCTTC	CASSPNIAGVNEQFF
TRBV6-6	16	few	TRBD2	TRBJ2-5	TGTGCCAGCAGTCGAGCGGGGAGAGTCACCCAAGAGACCCAGTACTTC	CASSRAGRVTQETQYF